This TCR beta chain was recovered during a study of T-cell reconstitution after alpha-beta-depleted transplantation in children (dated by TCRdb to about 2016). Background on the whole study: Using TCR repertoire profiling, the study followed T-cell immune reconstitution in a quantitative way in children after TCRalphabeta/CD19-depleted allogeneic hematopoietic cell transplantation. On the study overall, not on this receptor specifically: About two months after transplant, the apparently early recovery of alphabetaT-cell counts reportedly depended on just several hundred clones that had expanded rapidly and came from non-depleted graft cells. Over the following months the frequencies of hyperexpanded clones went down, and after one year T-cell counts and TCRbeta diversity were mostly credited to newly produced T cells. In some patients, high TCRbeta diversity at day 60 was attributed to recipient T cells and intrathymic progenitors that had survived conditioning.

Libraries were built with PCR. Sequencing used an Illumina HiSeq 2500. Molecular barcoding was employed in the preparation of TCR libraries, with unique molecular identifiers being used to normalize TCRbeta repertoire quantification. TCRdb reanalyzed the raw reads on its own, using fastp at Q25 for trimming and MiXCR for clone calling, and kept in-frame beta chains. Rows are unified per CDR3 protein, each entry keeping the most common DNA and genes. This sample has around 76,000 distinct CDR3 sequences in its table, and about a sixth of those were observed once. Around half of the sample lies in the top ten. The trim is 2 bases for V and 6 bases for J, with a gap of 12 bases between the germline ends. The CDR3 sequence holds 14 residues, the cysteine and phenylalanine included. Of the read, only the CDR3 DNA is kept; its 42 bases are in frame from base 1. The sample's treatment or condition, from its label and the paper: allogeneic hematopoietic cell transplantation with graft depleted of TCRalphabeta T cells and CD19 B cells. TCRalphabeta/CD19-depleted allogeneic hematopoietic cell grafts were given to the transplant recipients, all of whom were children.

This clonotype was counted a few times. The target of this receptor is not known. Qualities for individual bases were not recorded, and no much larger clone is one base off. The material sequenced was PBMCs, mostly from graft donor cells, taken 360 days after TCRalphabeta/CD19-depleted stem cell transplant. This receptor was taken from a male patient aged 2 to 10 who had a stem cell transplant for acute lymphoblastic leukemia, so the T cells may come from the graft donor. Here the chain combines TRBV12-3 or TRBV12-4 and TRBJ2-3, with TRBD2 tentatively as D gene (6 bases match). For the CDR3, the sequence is CASSLRRGRDTQYF. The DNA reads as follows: TGTGCCAGCAGTTTAAGGAGGGGCCGGGATACGCAGTATTTT.